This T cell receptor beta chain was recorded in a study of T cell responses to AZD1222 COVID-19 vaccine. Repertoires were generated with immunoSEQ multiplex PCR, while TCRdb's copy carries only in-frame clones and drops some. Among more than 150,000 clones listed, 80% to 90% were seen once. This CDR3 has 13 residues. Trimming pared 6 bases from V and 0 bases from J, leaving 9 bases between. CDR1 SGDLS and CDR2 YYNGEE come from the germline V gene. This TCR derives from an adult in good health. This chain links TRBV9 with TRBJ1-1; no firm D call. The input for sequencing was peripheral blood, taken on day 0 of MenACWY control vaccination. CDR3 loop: CASTRGVNTEAFF. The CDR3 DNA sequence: TGTGCCAGCACCAGAGGAGTGAACACTGAAGCTTTCTTT. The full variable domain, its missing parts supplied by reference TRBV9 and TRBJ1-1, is DSGVTQTPKHLITATGQRVTLRCSPRSGDLSVYWYQQSLDQGLQFLIQYYNGEERAKGNILERFSAQQFPDLHSELNLSSLELGDSALYFCASTRGVNTEAFFGQGTRLTVV.